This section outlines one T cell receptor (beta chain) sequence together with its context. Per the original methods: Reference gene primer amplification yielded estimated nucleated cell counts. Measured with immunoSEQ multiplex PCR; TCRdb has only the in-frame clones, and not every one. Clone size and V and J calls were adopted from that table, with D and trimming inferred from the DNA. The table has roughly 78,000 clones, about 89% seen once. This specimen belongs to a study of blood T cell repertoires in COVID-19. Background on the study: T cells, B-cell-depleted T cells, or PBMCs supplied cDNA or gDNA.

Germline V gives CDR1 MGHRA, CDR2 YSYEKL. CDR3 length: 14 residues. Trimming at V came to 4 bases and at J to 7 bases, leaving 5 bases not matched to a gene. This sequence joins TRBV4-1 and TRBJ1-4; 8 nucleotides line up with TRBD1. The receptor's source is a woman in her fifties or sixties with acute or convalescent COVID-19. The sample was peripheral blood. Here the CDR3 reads CASSLQGVGEKLFF. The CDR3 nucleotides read TGCGCCAGCAGCCTACAGGGGGTAGGTGAAAAACTGTTTTTT.